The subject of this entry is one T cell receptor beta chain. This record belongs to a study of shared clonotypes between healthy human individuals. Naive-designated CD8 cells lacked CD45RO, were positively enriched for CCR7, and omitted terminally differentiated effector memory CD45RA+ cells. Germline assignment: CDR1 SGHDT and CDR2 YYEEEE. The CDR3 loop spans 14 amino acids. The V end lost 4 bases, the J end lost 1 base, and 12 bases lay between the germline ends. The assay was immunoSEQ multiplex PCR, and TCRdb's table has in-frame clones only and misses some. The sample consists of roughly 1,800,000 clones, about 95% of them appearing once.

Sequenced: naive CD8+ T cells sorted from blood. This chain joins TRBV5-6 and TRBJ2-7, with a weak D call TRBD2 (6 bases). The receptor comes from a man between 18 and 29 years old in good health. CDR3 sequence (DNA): TGTGCCAGCAGCCCGGGACTTCCATCCTACGAGCAGTACTTC. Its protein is CASSPGLPSYEQYF.